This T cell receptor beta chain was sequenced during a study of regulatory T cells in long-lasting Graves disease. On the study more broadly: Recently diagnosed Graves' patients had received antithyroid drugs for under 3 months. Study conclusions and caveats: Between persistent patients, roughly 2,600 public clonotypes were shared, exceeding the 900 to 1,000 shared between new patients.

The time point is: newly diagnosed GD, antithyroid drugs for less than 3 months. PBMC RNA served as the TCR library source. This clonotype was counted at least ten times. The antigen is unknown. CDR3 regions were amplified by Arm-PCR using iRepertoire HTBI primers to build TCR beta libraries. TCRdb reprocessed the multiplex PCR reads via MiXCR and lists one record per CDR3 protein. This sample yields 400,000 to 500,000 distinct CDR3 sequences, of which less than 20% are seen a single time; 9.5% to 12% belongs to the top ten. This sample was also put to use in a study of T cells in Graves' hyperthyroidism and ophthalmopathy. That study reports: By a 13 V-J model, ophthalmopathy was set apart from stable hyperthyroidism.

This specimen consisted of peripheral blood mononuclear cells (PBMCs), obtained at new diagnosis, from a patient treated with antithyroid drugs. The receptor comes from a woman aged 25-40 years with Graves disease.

CDR3 sequence reads: CASSLADSPHSNTEAFF. CDR3 DNA sequence: TGTGCCAGCAGCTTAGCGGACAGTCCTCATTCGAACACTGAAGCTTTCTTT. J is TRBJ1-1 and V is TRBV7-9, with D tentatively TRBD1 (6 bases). Germline V gene sequence: CDR1 SEHNR, CDR2 FQNEAQ (reference sequence). This CDR3 is built from 17 residues. Trimming left V 0 bases short and J 1 base short, with 15 bases between.